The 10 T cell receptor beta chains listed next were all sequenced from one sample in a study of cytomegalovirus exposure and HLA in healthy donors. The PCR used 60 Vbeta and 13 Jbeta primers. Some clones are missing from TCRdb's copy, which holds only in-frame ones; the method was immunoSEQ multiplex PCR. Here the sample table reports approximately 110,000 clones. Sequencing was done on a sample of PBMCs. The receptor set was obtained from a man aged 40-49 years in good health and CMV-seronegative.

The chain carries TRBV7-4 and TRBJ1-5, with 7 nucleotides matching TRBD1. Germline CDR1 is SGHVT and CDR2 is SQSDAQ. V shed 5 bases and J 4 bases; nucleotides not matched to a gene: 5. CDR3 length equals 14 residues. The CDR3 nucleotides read TGTGCCAGCAGCCCCAGGGACAGTAATCAGCCCCAGCATTTT. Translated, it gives CASSPRDSNQPQHF.

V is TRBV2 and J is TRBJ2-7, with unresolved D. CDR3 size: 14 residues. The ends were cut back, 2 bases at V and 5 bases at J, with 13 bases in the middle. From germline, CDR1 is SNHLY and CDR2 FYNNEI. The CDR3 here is CASSEFGLPHEQYF. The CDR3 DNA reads TGTGCCAGCAGTGAATTTGGCCTTCCCCACGAGCAGTACTTC.

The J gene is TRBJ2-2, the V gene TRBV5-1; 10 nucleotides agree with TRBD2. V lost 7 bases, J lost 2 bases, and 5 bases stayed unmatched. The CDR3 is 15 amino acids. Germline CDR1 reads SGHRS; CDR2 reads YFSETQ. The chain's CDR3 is CASRLAGGNTGELFF. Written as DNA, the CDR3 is TGCGCCAGCCGTTTAGCGGGAGGAAACACCGGGGAGCTGTTTTTT.

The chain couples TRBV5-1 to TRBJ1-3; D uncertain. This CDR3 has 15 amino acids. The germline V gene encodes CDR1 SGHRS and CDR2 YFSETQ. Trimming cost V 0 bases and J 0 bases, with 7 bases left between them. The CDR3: CASSLAVLSGNTIYF. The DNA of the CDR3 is TGCGCCAGCAGCTTGGCTGTCCTCTCTGGAAACACCATATATTTT.

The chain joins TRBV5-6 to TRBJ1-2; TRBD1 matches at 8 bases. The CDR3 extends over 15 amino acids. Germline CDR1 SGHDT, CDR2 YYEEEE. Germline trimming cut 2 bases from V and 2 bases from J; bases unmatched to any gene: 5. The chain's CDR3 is CASSLRTGTNYGYTF. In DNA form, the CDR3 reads TGTGCCAGCAGCTTACGGACAGGGACAAACTATGGCTACACCTTC. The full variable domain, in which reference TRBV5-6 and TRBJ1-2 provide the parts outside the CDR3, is DAGVTQSPTHLIKTRGQQVTLRCSPKSGHDTVSWYQQALGQGPQFIFQYYEEEERQRGNFPDRFSGHQFPNYSSELNVNALLLGDSALYLCASSLRTGTNYGYTFGSGTRLTVV.

The CDR3 reads CASSSGAARDTKSSYEQYF. The CDR3 nucleotides read TGTGCCAGCAGCTCAGGGGCGGCGCGAGACACGAAGTCGTCCTACGAGCAGTACTTC. The V call is TRBV7-9, the J call TRBJ2-7; D is perhaps TRBD1 (6 bases). Germline CDR1 reads SEHNR; CDR2 reads FQNEAQ (reference sequence). CDR3 length: 19 amino acids. Trimming shortened V by 4 bases and J by 1 base, and 26 bases separated the two germline ends.

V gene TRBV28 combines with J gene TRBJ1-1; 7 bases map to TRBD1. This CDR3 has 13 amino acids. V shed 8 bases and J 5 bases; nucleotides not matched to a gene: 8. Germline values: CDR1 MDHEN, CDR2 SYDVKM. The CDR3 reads CASLQGGTTEAFF. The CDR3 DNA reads TGTGCCAGCCTCCAGGGGGGAACGACTGAAGCTTTCTTT. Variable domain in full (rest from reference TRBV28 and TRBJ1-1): DVKVTQSSRYLVKRTGEKVFLECVQDMDHENMFWYRQDPGLGLRLIYFSYDVKMKEKGDIPEGYSVSREKKERFSLILESASTNQTSMYLCASLQGGTTEAFFGQGTRLTVV.

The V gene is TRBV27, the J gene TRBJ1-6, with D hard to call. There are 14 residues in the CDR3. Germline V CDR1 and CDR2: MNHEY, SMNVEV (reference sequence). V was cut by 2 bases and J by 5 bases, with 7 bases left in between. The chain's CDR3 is CASSLAGNNSPLHF. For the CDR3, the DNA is TGTGCCAGCAGTTTAGCGGGGAATAATTCACCCCTCCACTTT.

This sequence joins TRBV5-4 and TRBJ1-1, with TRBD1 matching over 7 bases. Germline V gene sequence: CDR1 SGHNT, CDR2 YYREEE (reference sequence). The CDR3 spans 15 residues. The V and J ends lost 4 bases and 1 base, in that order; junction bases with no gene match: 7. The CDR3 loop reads CASSPPGQQNTEAFF. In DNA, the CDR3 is TGTGCCAGCAGCCCACCGGGACAGCAGAACACTGAAGCTTTCTTT.

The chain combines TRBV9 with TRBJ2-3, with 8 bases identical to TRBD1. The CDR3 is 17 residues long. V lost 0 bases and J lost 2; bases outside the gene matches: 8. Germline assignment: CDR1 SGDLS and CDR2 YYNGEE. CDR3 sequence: CASSVGTGGYYTDTQYF. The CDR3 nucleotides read TGTGCCAGCAGCGTAGGAACAGGGGGTTACTACACAGATACGCAGTATTTT.